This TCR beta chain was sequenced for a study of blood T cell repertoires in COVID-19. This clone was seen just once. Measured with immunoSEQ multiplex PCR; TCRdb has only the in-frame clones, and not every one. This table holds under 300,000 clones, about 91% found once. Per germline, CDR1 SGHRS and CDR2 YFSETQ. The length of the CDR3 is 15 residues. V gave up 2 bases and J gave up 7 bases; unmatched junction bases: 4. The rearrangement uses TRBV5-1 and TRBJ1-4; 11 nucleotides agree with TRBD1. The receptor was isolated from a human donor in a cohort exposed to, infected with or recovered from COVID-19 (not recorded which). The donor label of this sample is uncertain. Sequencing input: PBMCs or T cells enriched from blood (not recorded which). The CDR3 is CASSFGQGAGEKLFF. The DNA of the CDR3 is TGCGCCAGCAGCTTCGGACAGGGGGCGGGTGAAAAACTGTTTTTT. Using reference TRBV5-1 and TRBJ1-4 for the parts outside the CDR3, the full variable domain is KAGVTQTPRYLIKTRGQQVTLSCSPISGHRSVSWYQQTPGQGLQFLFEYFSETQRNKGNFPGRFSGRQFSNSRSEMNVSTLELGDSALYLCASSFGQGAGEKLFFGSGTQLSVL.